One sample yielded the 13 T cell receptor beta chains listed below, sequenced in a study of T cells in Graves' hyperthyroidism and ophthalmopathy. Amplification of TCR beta CDR3 regions used RNA as the template. Researchers ran a first-round RT-PCR on the TCR CDR3 using the HTBI primer set. TCRdb passed the multiplex PCR reads through MiXCR, listing each CDR3 protein once. The sample includes 350,000 to 450,000 distinct CDR3 sequences, 11% to 15% seen only once; the top ten take 25% to 30%. Sequences were obtained from blood. These receptors all come from a man aged 45-65 years with Graves' ophthalmopathy.

This clonotype was seen a handful of times. The chain joins TRBV24-1 to TRBJ2-3; 8 bases map to TRBD1. Germline V gene sequence: CDR1 KGHDR, CDR2 SFDVKD. V shed 6 bases, J shed 1 base, and the junction held 8 bases outside the gene matches. The CDR3 is made up of 16 amino acids. Here the CDR3 reads CATSSTGDTGTDTQYF. Here the CDR3 DNA reads TGTGCCACCAGTTCGACAGGGGACACAGGCACAGATACGCAGTATTTT.

This clonotype was seen ten or more times. This sequence joins TRBV5-1 and TRBJ2-7, with D tentatively TRBD1 or TRBD2 (6 bases each). Trimming took off 0 bases at V and 0 bases at J, with 10 bases between the two ends. Germline CDR1 is SGHRS and CDR2 is YFSETQ. CDR3 length: 15 amino acids. CDR3 sequence reads: CASSLGGAISYEQYF. For the CDR3, the DNA is TGCGCCAGCAGCTTGGGGGGGGCCATCTCCTACGAGCAGTACTTC.

This clonotype occurred many times. The rearrangement uses TRBV5-1 and TRBJ2-1; D could derive from TRBD1 or TRBD2 (5 bases each). Trimming pared 7 bases from V and 6 bases from J, leaving 20 bases between. The CDR3 covers 15 residues. Germline values: CDR1 SGHRS, CDR2 YFSETQ. The CDR3 nucleotides read TGCGCCAGCGGACGAGGGGCGGGCCTGGGCAATGAGCAGTTCTTC. Translated, it gives CASGRGAGLGNEQFF.

The V and J genes are TRBV6-1 and TRBJ2-7; TRBD1 agrees at 10 bases. Unmatched junction bases numbered 3, after V lost 1 base and J lost 6 bases. CDR1 and CDR2 from the germline V gene are MNHNS and SASEGT. The CDR3 consists of 14 residues. This CDR3 reads CASSEGQGAFEQYF. The CDR3 DNA sequence: TGTGCCAGCAGTGAAGGACAGGGGGCTTTCGAGCAGTACTTC.

The sample holds many counts of this clonotype. The J gene is TRBJ2-1, the V gene TRBV30; 7 positions match TRBD2. The CDR3 extends over 15 amino acids. CDR1 and CDR2 from the germline V gene are GTSNPN and SVGIG (reference sequence). Trimming cost V 0 bases and J 10 bases; bases outside gene matches: 12. Written as DNA, the CDR3 is TGTGCCTGGAGTGTACTGCTAGCGGCGGGCGAAGAGCAGTTCTTC. It translates to CAWSVLLAAGEEQFF.

This clonotype was seen repeatedly, ten times or more. The rearrangement joins TRBV2 to TRBJ1-4, with unresolved D. The V and J ends lost 6 bases and 6 bases respectively, with 8 bases between them. Germline CDR1 is SNHLY and CDR2 is FYNNEI. This CDR3 spans 12 amino acids. As DNA, the CDR3 is TGTGCCAGCAGGAGAGGAGATGAAAAACTGTTTTTT. Its translation: CASRRGDEKLFF.

The genes are TRBV4-1 and TRBJ1-2; 8 positions match TRBD1. The CDR3 is 13 amino acids. Looked up from germline, CDR1 is MGHRA and CDR2 is YSYEKL. Trimming took 4 bases from V and 4 from J; bases not matched to a gene: 2. This chain's CDR3 is CASSRDRTYGYTF. The CDR3 bases are TGCGCCAGCAGCCGGGACAGGACCTATGGCTACACCTTC.

This clonotype was observed a few times. V usage is TRBV10-3 and J usage is TRBJ2-7, with D maybe TRBD1 (5 bases). Germline V gene data show CDR1 as ENHRY and CDR2 as SYGVKD. The CDR3 is 11 residues long. The V gene lost 6 bases and the J gene lost 3 bases, with 6 bases spanning the gap. Written as DNA, the CDR3 is TGTGCCATCAGAGACAGCTACGAGCAGTACTTC. Its translation: CAIRDSYEQYF.

This chain joins TRBV29-1 and TRBJ1-2; possibly TRBD1 for D (5 bases). CDR3 length: 12 amino acids. The germline V gene encodes CDR1 SQVTM and CDR2 ANQGSEA. The V gene lost 7 bases and the J gene lost 8 bases, with 17 bases spanning the gap. CDR3 region: CSAYQSTGGYTF. CDR3 in DNA: TGCAGCGCCTACCAGAGTACAGGCGGCTACACCTTC.

This chain joins TRBV6-2 or TRBV6-3 and TRBJ2-7, with D perhaps matching TRBD1 (6 bases). Per germline, CDR1 MNHEY and CDR2 SVGEGT. The CDR3 runs 12 residues. V was cut by 7 bases and J by 4 bases, with 11 bases left in between. CDR3 DNA sequence: TGTGCCAGCACTACGACAGGATACGAGCAGTACTTC. Protein sequence: CASTTTGYEQYF.

This chain joins TRBV2 and TRBJ2-7; 10 bases fit TRBD1. J was trimmed by 4 bases and V by 6 bases; bases with no gene match: 9. Per the germline V gene, CDR1 is SNHLY and CDR2 is FYNNEI. The CDR3 extends over 15 amino acids. CDR3 DNA sequence: TGTGCCAGCAGATCCAGGGACAGGGGTAGGTACGAGCAGTACTTC. It is translated as CASRSRDRGRYEQYF.

This chain joins TRBV28 and TRBJ2-2, with 11 bases that match TRBD2. This CDR3 contains 15 residues. Per germline, CDR1 MDHEN and CDR2 SYDVKM. V trimming: 8 bases; J trimming: 5 bases; junction bases outside the gene matches: 7. CDR3 amino acids: CASRVPSGRTGELFF. In DNA, the CDR3 is TGTGCCAGCCGGGTCCCTAGCGGGAGGACCGGGGAGCTGTTTTTT. Combining the CDR3 with reference TRBV28 and TRBJ2-2 gives the whole variable domain DVKVTQSSRYLVKRTGEKVFLECVQDMDHENMFWYRQDPGLGLRLIYFSYDVKMKEKGDIPEGYSVSREKKERFSLILESASTNQTSMYLCASRVPSGRTGELFFGEGSRLTVL.

This clonotype was recorded at least ten times. V and J are TRBV7-9 and TRBJ2-5; unclear D gene. V was clipped by 1 base and J by 8 bases, with 8 bases between them. Germline CDR1 reads SEHNR; CDR2 reads FQNEAQ (reference sequence). CDR3 size: 12 residues. This CDR3 is CASSLGSETQYF. In DNA form, the CDR3 reads TGTGCCAGCAGCTTAGGTTCAGAAACCCAGTACTTC.